This T cell receptor beta chain was identified in a study of blood T cell repertoires in COVID-19. Looking at the study overall: Acute and convalescent COVID-19 samples came from the United States, Italy and Spain. T cells, B-cell-depleted T cells, or PBMCs provided the cDNA or gDNA that served as material.

As originally analysed: From reference gene primer amplification, estimates of nucleated cell counts were derived. Libraries were prepared by immunoSEQ multiplex PCR; TCRdb keeps only in-frame clonotypes and omits some of them. The V and J calls and the clone size are those of that table, but D and trimming were determined from the DNA. The repertoire includes around 230,000 clones, approximately 78% of them detected once, and around 12% sits in the top ten. Per the germline V gene, CDR1 is MNHEY and CDR2 is SMNVEV (reference sequence). V gave up 6 bases and J gave up 3 bases, with 15 bases separating them. The CDR3 has 15 amino acids.

Sample: peripheral blood. The V and J genes are TRBV27 and TRBJ2-1, with D perhaps matching TRBD1 (5 bases). This clonotype was obtained from a woman aged 55-70 years with active or convalescent COVID-19. CDR3 bases: TGTGCCAGCAGCGTGCAGGGTGGAATCTACAATGAGCAGTTCTTC. This gives the protein CASSVQGGIYNEQFF.